This passage covers 28 T cell receptor beta chains from one sample sequenced in a study of CD8 T cells in ankylosing spondylitis. Study-level points and caveats: Blood of patients with ankylosing spondylitis appeared to be characterized by a TCR beta motif of eight highly homologous variants.

TCRdb re-analysed the 5' RACE reads in MiXCR, keeping a single row per CDR3 protein. This sample has some 450,000 distinct CDR3 sequences; roughly 17% occur once, and the top ten carry 1%. The antigens for these receptors are not known. Input material: blood, either unsorted or a sorted T cell fraction (not recorded which). These receptors all stem from a male donor with ankylosing spondylitis.

This clonotype was counted once. This chain connects TRBV7-2 to TRBJ2-1; the D gene is possibly TRBD1 (5 bases). Deletions cut 1 base from V and 0 bases from J, with 10 bases between. This CDR3 comprises 16 residues. The germline CDR1 and CDR2 sequences are SGHTA and FQGNSA. The CDR3 here is CASSLDGTGSYNEQFF. DNA of the CDR3: TGTGCCAGCAGCTTAGATGGCACAGGCTCCTACAATGAGCAGTTCTTC. The whole variable domain, filled in from reference TRBV7-2 and TRBJ2-1, reads GAGVSQSPSNKVTEKGKDVELRCDPISGHTALYWYRQSLGQGLEFLIYFQGNSAPDKSGLPSDRFSAERTGGSVSTLTIQRTQQEDSAVYLCASSLDGTGSYNEQFFGPGTRLTVL.

This chain connects TRBV28 to TRBJ2-7; 7 bases align to TRBD2. The CDR3 is 14 residues long. CDR1 and CDR2 (germline): MDHEN, SYDVKM. V shed 3 bases, J shed 9 bases, and the junction held 11 bases outside the gene matches. The DNA for the CDR3 is TGTGCCAGCAGTTTCTCCGGGACGGGAGGCGGGCAGTACTTC. This codes for CASSFSGTGGGQYF.

V and J are TRBV7-2 and TRBJ2-5; 8 bases fit TRBD1. The CDR3 has 15 amino acids. Looked up from germline, CDR1 is SGHTA and CDR2 is FQGNSA. With V trimmed by 1 base and J by 5 bases, 6 bases remained unmatched. The CDR3 DNA sequence: TGTGCCAGCAGCTTAGGACAGGGGTTACGGGAGACCCAGTACTTC. Translated, it gives CASSLGQGLRETQYF.

V and J are TRBV5-1 and TRBJ1-2; a possible D gene is TRBD1 (6 bases). The CDR3 covers 16 residues. The germline V gene encodes CDR1 SGHRS and CDR2 YFSETQ. V was trimmed by 1 base and J by 6 bases, leaving 19 bases between them. CDR3: CASSLYPPDRLDGYTF. In DNA, the CDR3 is TGCGCCAGCAGCTTGTATCCCCCCGACAGGCTAGATGGCTACACCTTC.

V is TRBV3-1 and J is TRBJ1-2, with 11 bases identical to TRBD1. Germline values: CDR1 LGHDT, CDR2 YNNKEL (reference sequence). V was clipped by 3 bases and J by 5 bases; unmatched bases: 5. CDR3 length equals 15 residues. The CDR3 region is CASSQPGTGGYGYTF. The CDR3 coding sequence is TGTGCCAGCAGCCAGCCCGGGACAGGGGGGTATGGCTACACCTTC.

This clonotype has more than one count but fewer than ten. CDR3 nucleotide sequence: TGTGCCAGCAGCCAAGGGACAGGGTGGTACAATGAGCAGTTCTTC. Its translation is CASSQGTGWYNEQFF. This chain connects TRBV6-1 to TRBJ2-1; 9 positions agree with TRBD1. The CDR3 has 15 residues. The germline V gene encodes CDR1 MNHNS and CDR2 SASEGT. The trim removed 6 bases at V and 4 bases at J, leaving 7 bases unmatched.

There are a few counts of this clonotype. The chain joins TRBV9 to TRBJ2-3; weak D call: TRBD2 (6 bases). The length of the CDR3 is 16 residues. CDR1 is SGDLS, CDR2 YYNGEE, per germline. Trimming cost V 3 bases and J 2 bases, with 16 bases left between them. CDR3 in DNA: TGTGCCAGCAGCGAGGGGCACGGGACTTCCACAGATACGCAGTATTTT. This gives the protein CASSEGHGTSTDTQYF.

The gene calls are TRBV30 and TRBJ2-1, with a possible D match to TRBD2 (6 bases). Germline-derived CDR1 and CDR2 are GTSNPN and SVGIG (reference sequence). CDR3 length: 15 amino acids. V shed 0 bases and J shed 3 bases, with 12 bases lying between them. The CDR3 reads CAWSVTGDFYNEQFF. CDR3 sequence (DNA): TGTGCCTGGAGTGTAACGGGGGATTTCTACAATGAGCAGTTCTTC.

This clonotype was counted a few times. V usage is TRBV5-1 and J usage is TRBJ1-1, with D possibly being TRBD1 (5 bases). Per the germline V gene, CDR1 is SGHRS and CDR2 is YFSETQ. The V end was cut by 4 bases, the J end by 3 bases, with 10 bases between. There are 13 residues in the CDR3. DNA of the CDR3: TGCGCCAGCAGCCCGACAGAGTACACTGAAGCTTTCTTT. This translates into CASSPTEYTEAFF.

This clonotype has ten or more counts. The chain recombines TRBV20-1 with TRBJ1-6; tentatively, D is TRBD1 (6 bases). Trimming cost V 3 bases and J 5 bases, with 8 bases left between them. The length of the CDR3 is 13 residues. The germline gives CDR1 DFQATT, CDR2 SNEGSKA (reference sequence). The DNA for the CDR3 is TGCAGTGCTAGCACAGGGAATAATTCACCCCTCCACTTT. It specifies CSASTGNNSPLHF.

This clonotype has only a few counts. In DNA form, the CDR3 reads TGCAGTGCTCCCGTGGACGGCGATGGCTACACCTTC. Translating gives CSAPVDGDGYTF. The V and J genes are TRBV20-1 and TRBJ1-2; D not resolved. V gave up 5 bases and J gave up 6 bases, with 13 bases separating them. CDR1 and CDR2 (germline): DFQATT, SNEGSKA (reference sequence). CDR3 length equals 12 residues.

This clonotype showed up just a few times. The chain couples TRBV7-2 to TRBJ2-7; 9 nucleotides line up with TRBD1. V lost 1 base and J lost 3; bases outside the gene matches: 4. This CDR3 region has 15 residues. Germline CDR1 and CDR2: SGHTA and FQGNSA. CDR3 nucleotides: TGTGCCAGCAGCTTAGAACAGGGGGCGGGCTACGAGCAGTACTTC. Protein product: CASSLEQGAGYEQYF.

This chain uses TRBV20-1 with TRBJ1-1, with D unresolved. The CDR3 contains 14 residues. V was shortened by 5 bases and J by 7 bases, with 20 bases between the two germline ends. CDR1 and CDR2 from the germline V gene are DFQATT and SNEGSKA (reference sequence). The CDR3 spells CSAPRRLTVGEAFF. CDR3 DNA: TGCAGTGCTCCCCGCAGGTTAACGGTGGGTGAAGCTTTCTTT.

This clonotype came up many times. The chain links TRBV29-1 to TRBJ2-1; D might be TRBD2 (6 bases). This CDR3 has 13 residues. Between the trimmed V and J ends, which lost 3 bases and 1 base, there was a span of 7 bases. Per germline, CDR1 SQVTM and CDR2 ANQGSEA. CDR3 coding DNA: TGCAGCGTTGACCGGGGGTCCTACAATGAGCAGTTCTTC. It encodes CSVDRGSYNEQFF.

This clonotype was recorded a few times. V is TRBV15 and J is TRBJ2-3, with D possibly called TRBD1 or TRBD2 (5 bases each). CDR3 size: 16 residues. V was shortened by 3 bases and J by 5 bases, with 18 bases between the two germline ends. The germline CDR1 and CDR2 sequences are LNHNV and YYDKDF (reference sequence). The CDR3 DNA sequence: TGTGCCACCAGCAGGGTAACCGGGACGGGACGAGATACGCAGTATTTT. Protein: CATSRVTGTGRDTQYF.

The chain's CDR3 is CATQRGRGGDTQYF. CDR3 coding DNA: TGTGCCACCCAAAGGGGGCGGGGTGGGGATACGCAGTATTTT. This chain joins TRBV2 and TRBJ2-3, with D maybe TRBD1 (7 bases). The germline V and J ends were trimmed by 10 bases and 6 bases, with 20 bases remaining between them. The CDR3 runs to 14 residues. The germline CDR1 and CDR2 sequences are SNHLY and FYNNEI.

This clonotype has only a few counts. The V call is TRBV6-1, the J call TRBJ2-7; unclear D gene. Trimming took 6 bases from V and 6 from J, leaving 18 bases between them. This CDR3 region has 14 residues. Germline V gives CDR1 MNHNS, CDR2 SASEGT. The CDR3 region has the DNA TGTGCCAGCAGGCCTAGTACGGGCCTTCGCGAGCAGTACTTC. It encodes CASRPSTGLREQYF.

The V and J genes are TRBV29-1 and TRBJ2-3, with a weak D call TRBD2 (6 bases). Trimming left V 7 bases short and J 2 bases short, with 13 bases between. Germline V gene lookup returns CDR1 SQVTM and CDR2 ANQGSEA. The CDR3 has 13 residues. The chain's CDR3 is CSAGPGVTDTQYF. CDR3 sequence (DNA): TGCAGCGCCGGACCGGGAGTCACAGATACGCAGTATTTT.

In this sample, this clonotype turned up many times. The CDR3 loop is CSARGGTNTEAFF. The CDR3 DNA follows: TGCAGTGCCCGGGGGGGAACGAACACTGAAGCTTTCTTT. J is TRBJ1-1 and V is TRBV20-1, with a weak D call TRBD1 (5 bases). Trimming removed 6 bases from V and 1 base from J, with 12 bases in between. The CDR3 extends over 13 amino acids. Germline V lookup: CDR1 DFQATT, CDR2 SNEGSKA (reference sequence).

This clonotype was seen at least ten times. The chain joins TRBV5-1 to TRBJ2-7; 7 nucleotides align to TRBD1. The J segment lost 5 bases and the V segment lost 0 bases, leaving 5 bases of the junction unmatched. Germline CDR1 SGHRS, CDR2 YFSETQ. The CDR3 contains 14 residues. CDR3 in amino acids: CASSLEQGSHEQYF. The CDR3 DNA follows: TGCGCCAGCAGCTTGGAACAGGGGAGTCACGAGCAGTACTTC.

V gene TRBV20-1 combines with J gene TRBJ2-7, with 8 bases fitting TRBD2. J gave up 3 bases and V 0 bases, and 4 bases lay outside the gene matches. The CDR3 length is 14 residues. CDR1 is DFQATT, CDR2 SNEGSKA, per germline (reference sequence). The CDR3 reads CSARDAGTSYEQYF. CDR3 bases: TGCAGTGCTAGAGATGCCGGGACTAGCTACGAGCAGTACTTC.

The V and J genes are TRBV11-1 and TRBJ2-7; 7 positions agree with TRBD2. V lost 3 bases, J lost 4 bases, and 18 bases stayed unmatched. Per germline, CDR1 SGHAT and CDR2 FQDESV (reference sequence). The CDR3 totals 18 residues. This CDR3 reads CASSLLRDYVPSTYEQYF. The CDR3 bases are TGTGCCAGCAGCTTGCTCCGGGACTATGTCCCCTCTACTTACGAGCAGTACTTC.

V is TRBV20-1 and J is TRBJ1-2, with D hard to call. Germline loops: CDR1 DFQATT, CDR2 SNEGSKA (reference sequence). The V gene lost 5 bases and the J gene lost 2 bases, with 9 bases spanning the gap. This CDR3 spans 12 amino acids. The CDR3 DNA reads TGCAGTGCTCCGACGGCGAACTATGGCTACACCTTC. Its translation is CSAPTANYGYTF.

The chain employs TRBV5-4 and TRBJ2-7, with a possible D match to TRBD1 (6 bases). Germline assignment: CDR1 SGHNT and CDR2 YYREEE (reference sequence). V was clipped by 6 bases and J by 3 bases, with 10 bases between them. The CDR3 is made up of 12 amino acids. CDR3 in amino acids: CASTGQNYEQYF. CDR3 coding DNA: TGTGCCAGCACTGGACAGAACTACGAGCAGTACTTC. The variable domain in full, completed from reference TRBV5-4 and TRBJ2-7, reads ETGVTQSPTHLIKTRGQQVTLRCSSQSGHNTVSWYQQALGQGPQFIFQYYREEENGRGNFPPRFSGLQFPNYSSELNVNALELDDSALYLCASTGQNYEQYFGPGTRLTVT.

The V gene is TRBV20-1, the J gene TRBJ2-1; 9 nucleotides match TRBD2. The ends lost 6 bases at V and 1 base at J; junction bases unmatched: 4. The CDR3 spans 14 residues. Per germline, CDR1 DFQATT and CDR2 SNEGSKA (reference sequence). The CDR3 sequence is CSALSGRSYNEQFF. CDR3 nucleotides: TGCAGTGCCCTCAGCGGGAGGTCCTACAATGAGCAGTTCTTC.

This clonotype turned up a few times. The chain couples TRBV6-5 to TRBJ2-1, with D perhaps matching TRBD2 (5 bases). V lost 6 bases and J 7 bases, leaving 10 bases between the germline ends. CDR1 is MNHEY and CDR2 is SVGAGI in the germline V gene. This CDR3 has 12 amino acids. The chain's CDR3 is CASRDRRNEQFF. The CDR3 DNA follows: TGTGCCAGCAGGGATAGGAGGAATGAGCAGTTCTTC.

This clonotype was counted between two and nine times. This rearrangement joins TRBV6-2 or TRBV6-3 to TRBJ1-5; 9 bases align to TRBD1. CDR3 length: 16 residues. The ends lost 6 bases at V and 6 bases at J; junction bases unmatched: 12. CDR1 is MNHEY, CDR2 SVGEGT, per germline. The CDR3 reads CASSLSPETGGQPQHF. CDR3 coding DNA: TGTGCCAGCAGCCTCTCGCCGGAGACAGGGGGTCAGCCCCAGCATTTT.

This chain joins TRBV11-1 and TRBJ2-3, with TRBD1 as a possible D gene (5 bases). CDR1 and CDR2 from the germline V gene are SGHAT and FQDESV (reference sequence). V lost 2 bases and J lost 2, with 11 bases in between. The CDR3 runs 15 residues. The DNA for the CDR3 is TGTGCCAGCAGCTTACCTGAAGGGGCCACAGATACGCAGTATTTT. Amino acids: CASSLPEGATDTQYF.